There are a few counts of the clone carrying this T cell receptor beta chain. The target antigen is unknown. This record belongs to a study of T cells in localized non-small cell lung cancer. Produced via immunoSEQ multiplex PCR; TCRdb's table is partial and in-frame only. The table includes about 5,100 clones, 40% to 55% detected once. Per the germline V gene, CDR1 is SQVTM and CDR2 is ANQGSEA. The CDR3 has 13 residues. Trimming cost V 1 base and J 3 bases, with 9 bases left between them. Findings of the study overall: Adjacent lung was found to contain a median around 58 of the top 100 tumor clones. Uninvolved adjacent lung showed higher T cell clonality than tumor. Without multi-region sequencing, intratumor heterogeneity could not be excluded. Increased T cell density in blood showed an association with longer overall survival.

The receptor was isolated from a man aged 40 to 75 with stage I lung adenocarcinoma. The material sequenced was lung tumor tissue, taken before any cancer treatment. The chain combines TRBV29-1 with TRBJ2-5, with D possibly TRBD2 on 6 matching bases. The CDR3 DNA reads TGCAGCGTTGAAGCGGGAGCGAAAGAGACCCAGTACTTC. This encodes CSVEAGAKETQYF.